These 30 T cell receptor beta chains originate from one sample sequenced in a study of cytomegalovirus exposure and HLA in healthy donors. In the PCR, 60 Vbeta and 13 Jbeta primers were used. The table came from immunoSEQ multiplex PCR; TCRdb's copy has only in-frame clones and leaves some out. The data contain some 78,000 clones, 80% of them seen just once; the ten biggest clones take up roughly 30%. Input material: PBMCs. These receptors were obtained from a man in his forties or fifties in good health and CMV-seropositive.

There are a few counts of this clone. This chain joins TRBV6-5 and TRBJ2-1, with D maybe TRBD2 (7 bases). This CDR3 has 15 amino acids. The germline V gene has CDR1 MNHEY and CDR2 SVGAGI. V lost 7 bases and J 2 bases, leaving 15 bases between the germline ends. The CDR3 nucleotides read TGTGCCAGCACGAAGGGGGGGCAGCCCTACAATGAGCAGTTCTTC. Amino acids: CASTKGGQPYNEQFF.

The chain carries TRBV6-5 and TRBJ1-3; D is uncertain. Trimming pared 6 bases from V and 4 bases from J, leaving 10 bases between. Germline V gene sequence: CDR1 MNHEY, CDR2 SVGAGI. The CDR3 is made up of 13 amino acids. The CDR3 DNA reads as TGTGCCAGCAGGGGTCCCGGGGGAAACACCATATATTTT. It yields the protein CASRGPGGNTIYF.

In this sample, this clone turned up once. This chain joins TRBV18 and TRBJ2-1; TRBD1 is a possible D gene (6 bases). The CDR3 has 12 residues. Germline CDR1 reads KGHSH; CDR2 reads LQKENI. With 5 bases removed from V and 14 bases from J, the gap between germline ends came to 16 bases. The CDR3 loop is CASSTGLAGEFF. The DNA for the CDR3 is TGTGCCAGCTCAACCGGGTTGGCAGGGGAGTTCTTC.

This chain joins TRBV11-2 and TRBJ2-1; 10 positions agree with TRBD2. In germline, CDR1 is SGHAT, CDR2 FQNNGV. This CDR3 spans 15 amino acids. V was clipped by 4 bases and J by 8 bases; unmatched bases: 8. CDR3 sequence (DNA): TGTGCCAGCAGCTCAAGGGGTCTAGCGGGAGATGAGCAGTTCTTC. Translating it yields CASSSRGLAGDEQFF.

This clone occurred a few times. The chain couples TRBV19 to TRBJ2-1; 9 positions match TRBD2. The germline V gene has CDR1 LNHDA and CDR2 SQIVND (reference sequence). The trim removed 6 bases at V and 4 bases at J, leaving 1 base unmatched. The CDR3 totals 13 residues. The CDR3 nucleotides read TGTGCCAGTAGAACTAGCGGGTACAATGAGCAGTTCTTC. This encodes CASRTSGYNEQFF.

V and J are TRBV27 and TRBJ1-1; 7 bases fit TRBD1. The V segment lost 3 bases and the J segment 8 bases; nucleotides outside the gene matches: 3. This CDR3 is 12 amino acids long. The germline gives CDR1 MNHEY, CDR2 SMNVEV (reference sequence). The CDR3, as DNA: TGTGCCAGCAGTTTCCTGGACAGGGAAGCTTTCTTT. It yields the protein CASSFLDREAFF.

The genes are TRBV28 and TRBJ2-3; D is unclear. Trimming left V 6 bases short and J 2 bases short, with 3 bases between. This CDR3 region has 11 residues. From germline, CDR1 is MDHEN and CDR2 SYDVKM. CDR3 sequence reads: CASRYTDTQYF. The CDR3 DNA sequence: TGTGCCAGCAGGTACACAGATACGCAGTATTTT.

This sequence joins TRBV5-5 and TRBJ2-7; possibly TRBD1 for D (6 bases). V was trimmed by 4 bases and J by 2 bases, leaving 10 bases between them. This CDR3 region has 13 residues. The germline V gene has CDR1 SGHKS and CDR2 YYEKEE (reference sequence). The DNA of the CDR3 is TGTGCCAGCAGCCACTGGACAGCCTACGAGCAGTACTTC. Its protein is CASSHWTAYEQYF.

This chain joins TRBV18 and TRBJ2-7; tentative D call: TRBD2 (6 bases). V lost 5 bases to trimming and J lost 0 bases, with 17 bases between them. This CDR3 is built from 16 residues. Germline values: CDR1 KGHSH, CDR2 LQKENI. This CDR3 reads CASSSVRSGSSYEQYF. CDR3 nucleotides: TGTGCCAGCTCATCCGTGCGATCCGGGAGCTCCTACGAGCAGTACTTC.

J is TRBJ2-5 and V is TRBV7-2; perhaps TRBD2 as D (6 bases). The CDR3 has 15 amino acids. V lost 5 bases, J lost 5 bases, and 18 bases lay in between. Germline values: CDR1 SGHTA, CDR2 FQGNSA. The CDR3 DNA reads TGTGCCAGCAGCCCTAATCCGGGAGCCGGGGAGACCCAGTACTTC. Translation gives CASSPNPGAGETQYF.

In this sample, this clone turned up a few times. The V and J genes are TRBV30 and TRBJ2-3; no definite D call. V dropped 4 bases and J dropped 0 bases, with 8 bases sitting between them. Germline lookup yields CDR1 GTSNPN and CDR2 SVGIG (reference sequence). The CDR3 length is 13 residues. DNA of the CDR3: TGTGCCTGGACTGAGTCTAGCACAGATACGCAGTATTTT. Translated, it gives CAWTESSTDTQYF.

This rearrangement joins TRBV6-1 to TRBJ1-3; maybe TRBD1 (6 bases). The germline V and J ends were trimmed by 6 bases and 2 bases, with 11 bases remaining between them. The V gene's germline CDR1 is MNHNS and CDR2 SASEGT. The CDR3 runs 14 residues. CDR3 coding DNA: TGTGCCAGCAGCAGACAGGTTACTGGAAACACCATATATTTT. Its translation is CASSRQVTGNTIYF.

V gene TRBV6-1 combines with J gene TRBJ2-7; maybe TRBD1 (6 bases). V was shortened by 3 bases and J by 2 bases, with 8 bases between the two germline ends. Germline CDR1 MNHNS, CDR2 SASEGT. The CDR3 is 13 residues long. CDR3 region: CASSEGAPYEQYF. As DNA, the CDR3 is TGTGCCAGCAGTGAGGGGGCCCCCTACGAGCAGTACTTC.

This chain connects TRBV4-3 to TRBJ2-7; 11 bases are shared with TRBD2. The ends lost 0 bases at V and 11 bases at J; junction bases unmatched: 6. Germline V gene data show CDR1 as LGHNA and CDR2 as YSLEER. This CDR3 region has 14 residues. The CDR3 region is CASSQDLTSGSEYF. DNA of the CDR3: TGCGCCAGCAGCCAAGATTTAACTAGCGGGAGTGAGTACTTC.

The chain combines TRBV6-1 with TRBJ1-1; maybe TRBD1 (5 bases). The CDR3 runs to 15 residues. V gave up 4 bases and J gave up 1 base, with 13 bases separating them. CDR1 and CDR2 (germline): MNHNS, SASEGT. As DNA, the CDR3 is TGTGCCAGCAGTGGAAGATTGACAGCGAACACTGAAGCTTTCTTT. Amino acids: CASSGRLTANTEAFF.

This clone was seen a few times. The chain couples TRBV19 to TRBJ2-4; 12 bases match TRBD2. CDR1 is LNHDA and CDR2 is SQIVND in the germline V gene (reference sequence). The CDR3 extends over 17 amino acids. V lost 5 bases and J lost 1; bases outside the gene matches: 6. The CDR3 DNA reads TGTGCCAGTAGTCTGTCTAGCGGGAGGGATGCCAAAAACATTCAGTACTTC. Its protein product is CASSLSSGRDAKNIQYF.

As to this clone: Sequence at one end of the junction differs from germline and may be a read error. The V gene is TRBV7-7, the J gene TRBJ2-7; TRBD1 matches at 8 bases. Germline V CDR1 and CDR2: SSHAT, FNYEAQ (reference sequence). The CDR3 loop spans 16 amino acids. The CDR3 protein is CASSSQPGQASYEQYF. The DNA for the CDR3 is TGTGCTAGCAGCTCACAACCGGGACAGGCGAGCTACGAGCAGTACTTC.

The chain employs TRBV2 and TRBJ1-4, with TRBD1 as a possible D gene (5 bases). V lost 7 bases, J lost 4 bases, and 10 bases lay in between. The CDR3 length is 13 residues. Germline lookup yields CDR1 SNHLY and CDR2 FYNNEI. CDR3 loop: CASKRGSNEKLFF. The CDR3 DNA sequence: TGTGCCAGCAAAAGGGGAAGTAATGAAAAACTGTTTTTT.

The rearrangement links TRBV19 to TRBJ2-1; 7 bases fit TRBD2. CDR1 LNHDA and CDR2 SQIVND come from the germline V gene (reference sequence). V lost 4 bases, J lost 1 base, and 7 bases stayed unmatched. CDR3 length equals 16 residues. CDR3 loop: CASSRPRTRSYNEQFF. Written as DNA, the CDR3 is TGTGCCAGTAGTAGGCCCCGGACTAGATCCTACAATGAGCAGTTCTTC.

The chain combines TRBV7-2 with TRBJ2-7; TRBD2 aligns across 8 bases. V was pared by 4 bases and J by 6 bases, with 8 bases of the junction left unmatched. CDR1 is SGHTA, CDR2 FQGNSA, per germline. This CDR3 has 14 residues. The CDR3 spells CASSSRTSLGEQYF. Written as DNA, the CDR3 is TGTGCCAGCAGCTCCAGGACTAGCTTGGGCGAGCAGTACTTC.

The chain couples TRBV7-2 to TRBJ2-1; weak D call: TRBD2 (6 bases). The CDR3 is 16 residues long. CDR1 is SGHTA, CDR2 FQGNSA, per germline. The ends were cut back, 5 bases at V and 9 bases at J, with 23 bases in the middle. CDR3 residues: CASSPPAGTNPGEQFF. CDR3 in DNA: TGTGCCAGCAGCCCCCCTGCGGGAACAAATCCCGGTGAGCAGTTCTTC. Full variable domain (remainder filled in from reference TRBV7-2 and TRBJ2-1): GAGVSQSPSNKVTEKGKDVELRCDPISGHTALYWYRQSLGQGLEFLIYFQGNSAPDKSGLPSDRFSAERTGGSVSTLTIQRTQQEDSAVYLCASSPPAGTNPGEQFFGPGTRLTVL.

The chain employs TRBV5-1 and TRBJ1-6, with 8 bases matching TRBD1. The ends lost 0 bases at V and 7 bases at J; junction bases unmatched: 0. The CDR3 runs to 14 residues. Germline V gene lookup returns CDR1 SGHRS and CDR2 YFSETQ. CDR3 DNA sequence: TGCGCCAGCAGCTTGGACAGGGGGAATTCACCCCTCCACTTT. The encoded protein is CASSLDRGNSPLHF.

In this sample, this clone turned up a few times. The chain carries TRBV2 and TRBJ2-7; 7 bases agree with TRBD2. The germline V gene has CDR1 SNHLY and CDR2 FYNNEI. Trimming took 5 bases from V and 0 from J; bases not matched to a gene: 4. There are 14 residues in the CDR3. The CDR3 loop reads CASSQLADSYEQYF. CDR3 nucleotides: TGTGCCAGCAGTCAGCTAGCGGACTCCTACGAGCAGTACTTC. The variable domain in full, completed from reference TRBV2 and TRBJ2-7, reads EPEVTQTPSHQVTQMGQEVILRCVPISNHLYFYWYRQILGQKVEFLVSFYNNEISEKSEIFDDQFSVERPDGSNFTLKIRSTKLEDSAMYFCASSQLADSYEQYFGPGTRLTVT.

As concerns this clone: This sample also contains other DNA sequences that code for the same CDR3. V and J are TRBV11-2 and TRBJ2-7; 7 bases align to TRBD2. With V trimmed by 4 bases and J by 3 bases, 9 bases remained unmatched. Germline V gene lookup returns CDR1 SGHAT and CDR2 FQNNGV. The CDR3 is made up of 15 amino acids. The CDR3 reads CASSYKREEVYEQYF. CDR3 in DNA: TGTGCCAGCAGCTACAAGCGGGAAGAGGTCTACGAGCAGTACTTC.

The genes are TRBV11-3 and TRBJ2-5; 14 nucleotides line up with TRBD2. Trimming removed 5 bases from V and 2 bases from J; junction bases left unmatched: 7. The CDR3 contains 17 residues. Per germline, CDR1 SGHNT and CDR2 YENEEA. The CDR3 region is CASSPGLAGDDQETQYF. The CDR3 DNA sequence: TGTGCCAGCAGCCCGGGACTAGCGGGAGACGATCAAGAGACCCAGTACTTC.

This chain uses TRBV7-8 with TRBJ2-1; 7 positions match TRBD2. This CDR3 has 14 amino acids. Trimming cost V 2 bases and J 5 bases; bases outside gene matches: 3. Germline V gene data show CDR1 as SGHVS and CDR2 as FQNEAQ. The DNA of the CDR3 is TGTGCCAGCAGCTTATCCAGCGGGAACAATGAGCAGTTCTTC. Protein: CASSLSSGNNEQFF.

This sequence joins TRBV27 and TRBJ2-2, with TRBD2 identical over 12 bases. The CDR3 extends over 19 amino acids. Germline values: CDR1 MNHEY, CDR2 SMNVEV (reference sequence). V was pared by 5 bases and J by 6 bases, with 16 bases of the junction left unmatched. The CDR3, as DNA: TGTGCCAGCAGTCCCAGACTAGCGGGAGACATTTGGAATGCCGGGGAGCTGTTTTTT. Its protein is CASSPRLAGDIWNAGELFF.

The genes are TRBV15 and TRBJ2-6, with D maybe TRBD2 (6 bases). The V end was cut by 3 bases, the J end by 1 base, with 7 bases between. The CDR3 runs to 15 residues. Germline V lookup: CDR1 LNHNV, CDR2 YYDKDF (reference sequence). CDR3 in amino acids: CATSRGGSGANVLTF. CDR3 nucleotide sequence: TGTGCCACCAGCAGGGGGGGTTCTGGGGCCAACGTCCTGACTTTC.

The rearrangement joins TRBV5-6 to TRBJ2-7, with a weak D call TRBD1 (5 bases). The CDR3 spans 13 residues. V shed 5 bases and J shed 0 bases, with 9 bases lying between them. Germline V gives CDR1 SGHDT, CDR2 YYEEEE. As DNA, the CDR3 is TGTGCCAGCAGAGGACAATCCTCCTACGAGCAGTACTTC. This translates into CASRGQSSYEQYF.

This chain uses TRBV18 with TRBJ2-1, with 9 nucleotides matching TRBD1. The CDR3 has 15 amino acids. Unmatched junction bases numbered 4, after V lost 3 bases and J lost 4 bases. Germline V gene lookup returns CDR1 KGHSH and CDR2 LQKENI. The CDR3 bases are TGTGCCAGCTCACCGGGGACAGGGCTTTACAATGAGCAGTTCTTC. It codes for CASSPGTGLYNEQFF.